This passage covers 13 T cell receptor beta chains from one sample sequenced in a study of T cells in Graves' hyperthyroidism and ophthalmopathy. TCR beta CDR3 regions were amplified from RNA transcripts. Using the HTBI primer set, a first-round RT-PCR was run on the TCR CDR3. TCRdb re-called the multiplex PCR reads through MiXCR, storing one row per CDR3 protein. The sample shows about 150,000 distinct CDR3 sequences, 22% of them seen only once. The sequencing sample was made of blood. The receptors originated from a woman in her 50s with Graves' hyperthyroidism that later progressed to Graves' ophthalmopathy.

This clonotype was counted many times. This chain uses TRBV7-2 with TRBJ2-1, with 7 bases fitting TRBD2. The CDR3 totals 19 residues. Germline V gives CDR1 SGHTA, CDR2 FQGNSA. V was clipped by 2 bases and J by 0 bases; unmatched bases: 13. DNA of the CDR3: TGTGCCAGCAGCTTATTAGCGCCGTTGCGGGAGCTCTCCTACAATGAGCAGTTCTTC. This gives the protein CASSLLAPLRELSYNEQFF.

This clonotype was picked up many times. The V gene is TRBV11-2, the J gene TRBJ1-5; a possible D gene is TRBD1 (5 bases). Germline V gene lookup returns CDR1 SGHAT and CDR2 FQNNGV. The ends were cut back, 2 bases at V and 7 bases at J, with 18 bases in the middle. The CDR3 spans 16 residues. CDR3 nucleotides: TGTGCCAGCAGCTTACGGAACAGGAGGGTGGGACAGCCCCAGCATTTT. Translating it yields CASSLRNRRVGQPQHF.

The table lists this clonotype with many counts. One end of the junction is discordant with germline, which a read error may explain. The chain joins TRBV28 to TRBJ2-5; D remains unclear. Germline-derived CDR1 and CDR2 are MDHEN and SYDVKM. The CDR3 length is 9 residues. The CDR3 DNA is TGTGCCAGCAGTCCTCCGACTCACTTC. Its protein is CASSPPTHF.

In regard to this clonotype: Since a much larger clone is just one base distant, this may be a read error. J is TRBJ2-3 and V is TRBV18; no firm D call. Per the germline V gene, CDR1 is KGHSH and CDR2 is LQKENI. This CDR3 spans 17 amino acids. The CDR3 protein is CVSSPVLPRKSTDTQYF. CDR3 DNA sequence: TGTGTCAGCTCACCAGTACTCCCGAGAAAGAGCACAGATACGCAGTATTTT.

This clonotype was picked up many times. This rearrangement joins TRBV5-6 to TRBJ2-7, with D possibly TRBD1 on 5 matching bases. The CDR3 is made up of 14 amino acids. Per germline, CDR1 SGHDT and CDR2 YYEEEE. Trimming took 4 bases from V and 4 from J, leaving 15 bases between them. The CDR3 DNA is TGTGCCAGCAGCCCCGTTCCCTCAGGGTACGAGCAGTACTTC. Its translation: CASSPVPSGYEQYF.

The sample holds many counts of this clonotype. The gene calls are TRBV28 and TRBJ1-2, with TRBD1 as a possible D gene (6 bases). The CDR3 covers 12 residues. V was trimmed by 4 bases and J by 7 bases, leaving 10 bases between them. The germline gives CDR1 MDHEN, CDR2 SYDVKM. This CDR3 is CASSSAGVGYTF. DNA of the CDR3: TGTGCCAGCAGTTCAGCAGGGGTTGGCTACACCTTC.

This clonotype was picked up many times. This chain connects TRBV7-9 to TRBJ2-7; D possibly corresponds to TRBD2 (7 bases). Germline V CDR1 and CDR2: SEHNR, FQNEAQ (reference sequence). The CDR3 loop spans 14 amino acids. Trimming cost V 8 bases and J 6 bases, with 20 bases left between them. In nucleotides, the CDR3 is TGTGCCAGCTCCGGGGAGGGGGAATGGGCCGAGCAGTACTTC. Translated, it gives CASSGEGEWAEQYF.

This clonotype was observed a few times. The rearrangement links TRBV14 to TRBJ2-4; D perhaps matches TRBD1 (5 bases). Germline CDR1 SGHDN, CDR2 FVKESK. The CDR3 runs to 21 residues. V was clipped by 1 base and J by 0 bases, with 25 bases between them. The CDR3 DNA reads TGTGCCAGCAGCCAAGTTCTGGGTATGCCTGACAGCCAGCTAGCCAAAAACATTCAGTACTTC. The encoded protein is CASSQVLGMPDSQLAKNIQYF.

This clonotype occurred a few times. V gene TRBV29-1 combines with J gene TRBJ2-1, with D possibly matching TRBD2 (7 bases). Germline CDR1 reads SQVTM; CDR2 reads ANQGSEA. The CDR3 is made up of 14 amino acids. Trimming shortened V by 6 bases and J by 12 bases, and 24 bases separated the two germline ends. CDR3 loop: CSVKDRDKTGGQFF. CDR3 coding DNA: TGCAGCGTAAAAGACCGGGACAAAACGGGGGGGCAGTTCTTC.

The chain recombines TRBV29-1 with TRBJ2-7; 11 bases fit TRBD1. TRBJ2-5 explains the end of the DNA better; the J call may be wrong. Germline V gives CDR1 SQVTM, CDR2 ANQGSEA. The CDR3 contains 16 residues. This chain's CDR3 is CSVGPSDRGRSETQYF. The CDR3 region has the DNA TGCAGCGTTGGCCCCTCGGACAGGGGGCGCTCCGAGACCCAGTACTTC.

CDR3 protein: CASSRDSRPQHF. CDR3 in DNA: TGTGCCAGCAGTCGGGACAGCAGGCCCCAGCATTTT. The chain recombines TRBV12-3 or TRBV12-4 with TRBJ1-5; 7 nucleotides match TRBD1. The CDR3 totals 12 residues. Trimming removed 5 bases from V and 9 bases from J; junction bases left unmatched: 4.

This clonotype was observed a handful of times. This may arise from a read error, as a much more abundant clone is one base away. CDR3 sequence: CASSVRDRERASGYTF. CDR3 DNA: TGTGCCAGCAGTGTGCGGGACAGGGAGCGCGCTAGTGGCTACACCTTC. J is TRBJ1-2 and V is TRBV2; 9 nucleotides agree with TRBD1. V shed 4 bases, J shed 7 bases, and the junction held 13 bases outside the gene matches. CDR1 and CDR2 (germline): SNHLY, FYNNEI. The CDR3 contains 16 residues.

The rearrangement links TRBV2 to TRBJ1-1, with a weak D call TRBD1 (6 bases). V gave up 1 base and J gave up 10 bases, with 10 bases separating them. This CDR3 is built from 12 residues. CDR1 SNHLY and CDR2 FYNNEI come from the germline V gene. CDR3 nucleotide sequence: TGTGCCAGCAGTGAAGTGAGGGGGAGAGCTTTCTTT. Its translation is CASSEVRGRAFF.